This record covers a single TCR beta chain. What antigen it recognizes has not been identified. One base away there is no much larger clone; base qualities are not given. The data are from a study of Graves' ophthalmopathy and Graves' hyperthyroidism (dated by TCRdb to 2017 to 2018). Looking at the study overall: Hyperthyroidism was considered stable if no progression to ophthalmopathy occurred within 18 months of follow-up. In total, approximately 140 blood samples were TCR-sequenced: 43 ophthalmopathy, under 85 hyperthyroidism and about 17 hyperthyroidism-to-ophthalmopathy patients. Following sample collection, hyperthyroidism patients were given methimazole at a starting dose of 30 mg daily, and ophthalmopathy patients were given high-dose intravenous methylprednisolone. To explore V-J signatures distinguishing ophthalmopathy from hyperthyroidism, a discovery set of about 99 patients (roughly 44 ophthalmopathy, roughly 56 stable hyperthyroidism) was enrolled. T-cell repertoires of thyroid tissue and blood were compared in several hyperthyroidism patients. The study used signatures of the TCR beta repertoire to tell Graves' ophthalmopathy apart from Graves' hyperthyroidism and to predict which patients would progress to ophthalmopathy. The independent validation cohort included approximately 19 hyperthyroidism patients plus 17 patients who later progressed from hyperthyroidism to ophthalmopathy. Results and caveats for the whole study, not just this receptor: Most expanded thyroid clonotypes with a frequency above 0.001 also appeared in blood, which suggests that blood repertoires may reflect the immune response in the thyroid. Ophthalmopathy was separated from stable hyperthyroidism by the 13-signature model with around 88% sensitivity and less than 82% specificity in cross-validation and with 80%/75% in the test set. In validation, the model predicted ophthalmopathy progression with 55% to 71% sensitivity and 72.22% specificity; approximately 12 predicted patients were CT-confirmed with GO in a median of roughly 6.8 months. No statistical method was used to predetermine the sample size, and group allocation was not hidden from the investigators.

The germline V gene specifies SGHTA as CDR1 and FQGNSA as CDR2. Trimming takes 6 bases from V and 0 bases from J, and the germline ends sit 12 bases apart. From the cysteine through the phenylalanine, the CDR3 covers 14 amino acids. The retained sequence is limited to the CDR3, 42 bases, with the frame set at the first base. TCR beta CDR3 regions were amplified from RNA transcripts for repertoire sequencing. The first round of RT-PCR was done with HTBI primers and the Qiagen OneStep RT-PCR kit, and was followed by a second round of multiplex PCR, then size selection and purification. The libraries underwent paired-end sequencing with 100 bp reads on an Illumina HiSeq2000. Per the authors' processing: Reads were processed with SOAPnuke, discarding reads with adapters, uncalled bases, mean Phred below 15, or no exact constant-primer or identifier match. COPE v1.2.5 was used to merge the high-quality paired reads. Each unique nucleotide sequence was defined as a clonotype, and clonotypes were aligned to IMGT TRB V, D and J references with MiTCR v1.1. Analysis was restricted to V-J combinations with a frequency above 0.0001, which covered over 98% of repertoires. For each V-J combination, a TCR clonal expansion and chaos score was defined as the ratio of F50 clonal expansion to chaos observed in the TCRdist matrix. Features were reduced by Welch's t-statistics and random forest to around 13 V-J combinations, which fed a naive Bayes classifier. The Morisita-Horn index was used to measure how similar the thyroid and blood repertoires were. TCRdb applied fastp at Q25 and MiXCR to the public reads, then kept only in-frame beta chains. All rows with the same CDR3 protein become a single entry with the most common DNA and genes. TCRdb, not the original authors, processed these V and J calls. The table for this sample lists some 1.1 million distinct CDR3 sequences; about 40% of them were counted only once. The ten largest account for 11% of the sample.

Hyperthyroidism patients were newly diagnosed, were aged 18 to 65 years, and had a disease duration under 2 months. Patients with other autoimmune diseases, uncontrolled infections, pregnancy or lactation were excluded from the study. Diagnosis was based on clinical symptoms, serum thyroxine, TRAb, thyroid ultrasound and orbital computed tomography. Trizol reagent was used to extract the total RNA, and its quality was then checked on an Agilent 2100 Bioanalyzer. Sample: peripheral blood or thyroid tissue (not recorded which). The V gene is TRBV7-2 and the J gene is TRBJ2-7; the D gene identity is not certain. This sequence was found in an adult man with Graves' hyperthyroidism. The CDR3 protein sequence reads: CTSRPSVNSYEQYF. The DNA reads TGTACCAGCAGACCCTCAGTCAACTCCTACGAGCAGTACTTC.